This entry lists 21 T cell receptor beta chains sequenced from one sample in a study of beta chain features in type 1 diabetes. Expressed TCRB transcripts got sequenced, as all isolated RNA was reverse transcribed. Clones were sequenced by immunoSEQ multiplex PCR, and TCRdb holds only the in-frame ones, with some missing. The table has under 500,000 clones, 25% to 35% seen once; the top ten hold more than 0.055%. Sequenced input: naive CD4+ T cells from blood. All receptors derive from a man between 18 and 29 years old in good health.

This clone was found a few times. The rearrangement links TRBV29-1 to TRBJ2-5, with no clear D. Germline V gene data show CDR1 as SQVTM and CDR2 as ANQGSEA. CDR3 length: 13 residues. The V gene lost 1 base and the J gene lost 0 bases, with 6 bases spanning the gap. The CDR3 reads CSVEGRYQETQYF. Written as DNA, the CDR3 is TGCAGCGTTGAAGGGCGGTACCAAGAGACCCAGTACTTC. Based on the CDR3 plus reference TRBV29-1 and TRBJ2-5, the full variable domain is SAVISQKPSRDICQRGTSLTIQCQVDSQVTMMFWYRQQPGQSLTLIATANQGSEATYESGFVIDKFPISRPNLTFSTLTVSNMSPEDSSIYLCSVEGRYQETQYFGPGTRLLVL.

The rearrangement uses TRBV7-9 and TRBJ2-1, with 11 bases aligning to TRBD2. The CDR3 spans 14 residues. From germline, CDR1 is SEHNR and CDR2 FQNEAQ (reference sequence). Unmatched junction bases numbered 5, after V lost 3 bases and J lost 10 bases. The CDR3 loop is CASSLTSGEEEQFF. Written as DNA, the CDR3 is TGTGCCAGCAGCTTGACTAGCGGGGAGGAGGAGCAGTTCTTC.

The table lists this clone with a few counts. The gene calls are TRBV29-1 and TRBJ1-1, with unresolved D. The ends were cut back, 2 bases at V and 1 base at J, with 8 bases in the middle. The CDR3 spans 13 residues. Germline CDR1 and CDR2: SQVTM and ANQGSEA. CDR3 DNA: TGCAGCGTTGAAATCCAGACGAACACTGAAGCTTTCTTT. Translation gives CSVEIQTNTEAFF.

The chain carries TRBV14 and TRBJ2-1; D is ambiguous. Germline CDR1 reads SGHDN; CDR2 reads FVKESK. The CDR3 contains 15 residues. The V end was cut by 1 base, the J end by 4 bases, with 11 bases between. CDR3 amino acids: CASSQGIQTYNEQFF. The CDR3, as DNA: TGTGCCAGCAGCCAAGGGATCCAGACTTACAATGAGCAGTTCTTC. The entire variable domain, with the rest obtained from reference TRBV14 and TRBJ2-1, is as follows: EAGVTQFPSHSVIEKGQTVTLRCDPISGHDNLYWYRRVMGKEIKFLLHFVKESKQDESGMPNNRFLAERTGGTYSTLKVQPAELEDSGVYFCASSQGIQTYNEQFFGPGTRLTVL.

This chain uses TRBV30 with TRBJ2-7, with D possibly matching TRBD1 (5 bases). CDR3 size: 14 residues. V shed 0 bases and J shed 0 bases, with 9 bases lying between them. The germline V gene encodes CDR1 GTSNPN and CDR2 SVGIG (reference sequence). The CDR3 DNA sequence: TGTGCCTGGAGTGTCAGACAGACCTCCTACGAGCAGTACTTC. Amino acids: CAWSVRQTSYEQYF.

This clone was recorded a few times. The chain carries TRBV7-3 and TRBJ2-3; no firm D call. Germline CDR1 reads SGHTA; CDR2 reads FQGTGA. The CDR3 loop spans 12 amino acids. Trimming removed 4 bases from V and 5 bases from J, with 7 bases in between. The CDR3 loop reads CASSSSRDTQYF. DNA for the CDR3: TGTGCCAGCAGCTCGTCGAGAGATACGCAGTATTTT. Together with reference TRBV7-3 and TRBJ2-3, the CDR3 gives the full variable domain: GAGVSQTPSNKVTEKGKYVELRCDPISGHTALYWYRQSLGQGPEFLIYFQGTGAADDSGLPNDRFFAVRPEGSVSTLKIQRTERGDSAVYLCASSSSRDTQYFGPGTRLTVL.

The V call is TRBV9, the J call TRBJ2-3; 12 bases are shared with TRBD2. The CDR3 covers 15 residues. Trimming took 7 bases from V and 4 from J; bases not matched to a gene: 7. Germline values: CDR1 SGDLS, CDR2 YYNGEE. The CDR3 protein is CASGRLAGVADTQYF. In nucleotides, the CDR3 is TGTGCCAGCGGCCGACTAGCGGGAGTGGCAGATACGCAGTATTTT.

V usage is TRBV7-3 and J usage is TRBJ2-2; unclear D gene. V lost 4 bases and J 0 bases, leaving 12 bases between the germline ends. The CDR3 runs 16 residues. Germline V gives CDR1 SGHTA, CDR2 FQGTGA. CDR3 amino acids: CASSSHAIANTGELFF. The DNA for the CDR3 is TGTGCCAGCAGCTCCCACGCTATCGCGAACACCGGGGAGCTGTTTTTT.

Only a few counts were recorded for this clone. The CDR3 DNA reads TGTGCCAGCTCCCCTGGGACAGGGGCTTTCTTT. Its translation is CASSPGTGAFF. This sequence joins TRBV28 and TRBJ1-1; 9 nucleotides match TRBD1. Germline assignment: CDR1 MDHEN and CDR2 SYDVKM. Trimming removed 8 bases from V and 11 bases from J; junction bases left unmatched: 6. The CDR3 is 11 amino acids.

The chain recombines TRBV5-4 with TRBJ2-6; D ambiguous. CDR3 length: 15 residues. V lost 4 bases and J 0 bases, leaving 8 bases between the germline ends. Germline CDR1 is SGHNT and CDR2 is YYREEE (reference sequence). This CDR3 is CASSRDNSGANVLTF. The CDR3 region has the DNA TGTGCCAGCAGCCGTGACAACTCTGGGGCCAACGTCCTGACTTTC. The full variable domain, with the rest looked up from reference TRBV5-4 and TRBJ2-6, is ETGVTQSPTHLIKTRGQQVTLRCSSQSGHNTVSWYQQALGQGPQFIFQYYREEENGRGNFPPRFSGLQFPNYSSELNVNALELDDSALYLCASSRDNSGANVLTFGAGSRLTVL.

The gene calls are TRBV7-8 and TRBJ1-3; D might be TRBD1 (5 bases). Germline V gene sequence: CDR1 SGHVS, CDR2 FQNEAQ. The germline V and J ends were trimmed by 5 bases and 0 bases, with 11 bases remaining between them. The CDR3 runs 15 residues. CDR3 coding DNA: TGTGCCAGCAGCGACGACAGCTACTCTGGAAACACCATATATTTT. Amino acids: CASSDDSYSGNTIYF.

J is TRBJ1-1 and V is TRBV9; 9 bases align to TRBD1. The CDR3 has 13 amino acids. Germline loops: CDR1 SGDLS, CDR2 YYNGEE. V lost 6 bases and J lost 6; bases outside the gene matches: 6. This chain's CDR3 is CASTRTGEPEAFF. The CDR3 DNA reads as TGTGCCAGCACCAGGACAGGGGAACCTGAAGCTTTCTTT.

J is TRBJ1-2 and V is TRBV9, with a weak D call TRBD1 (5 bases). Germline V gene lookup returns CDR1 SGDLS and CDR2 YYNGEE. The V gene lost 4 bases and the J gene lost 5 bases, with 24 bases spanning the gap. The CDR3 length is 17 residues. CDR3 sequence reads: CASSPTADHRTWYGYTF. The CDR3 DNA follows: TGTGCCAGCAGCCCCACCGCCGACCACAGGACTTGGTATGGCTACACCTTC.

This clone was seen only a few times. The rearrangement links TRBV5-1 to TRBJ1-4; D not resolved. Germline V gene lookup returns CDR1 SGHRS and CDR2 YFSETQ. This CDR3 spans 14 amino acids. Trimming took off 0 bases at V and 3 bases at J, with 6 bases between the two ends. The CDR3 region is CASSLERPNEKLFF. CDR3 DNA sequence: TGCGCCAGCAGCTTGGAGCGACCTAATGAAAAACTGTTTTTT.

A remark on this clone: The same CDR3 can be traced to other DNA sequences in this sample. J is TRBJ2-2 and V is TRBV7-2, with D perhaps TRBD1 (6 bases). Per the germline V gene, CDR1 is SGHTA and CDR2 is FQGNSA. This CDR3 has 13 amino acids. V lost 5 bases and J 4 bases, leaving 8 bases between the germline ends. As DNA, the CDR3 is TGTGCCAGCAGCCGACAGGTCACCGGGGAGCTGTTTTTT. Translation: CASSRQVTGELFF.

This clone has just a few counts. The chain joins TRBV29-1 to TRBJ2-3; a possible D gene is TRBD2 (6 bases). The V gene's germline CDR1 is SQVTM and CDR2 ANQGSEA. The V end was cut by 7 bases, the J end by 2 bases, with 7 bases between. The CDR3 length is 11 residues. CDR3: CSGRATDTQYF. CDR3 DNA: TGCAGCGGGAGGGCCACAGATACGCAGTATTTT.

This clone was counted between two and nine times. This chain links TRBV7-2 with TRBJ2-1, with 10 bases fitting TRBD1. Germline-derived CDR1 and CDR2 are SGHTA and FQGNSA. This CDR3 has 15 residues. V was clipped by 4 bases and J by 3 bases; unmatched bases: 3. In nucleotides, the CDR3 is TGTGCCAGCAGCTCCGACAGGGGGCTCTACAATGAGCAGTTCTTC. This encodes CASSSDRGLYNEQFF.

This clone was counted between two and nine times. The J gene is TRBJ1-4, the V gene TRBV29-1; TRBD1 might be the D (5 bases). Germline loops: CDR1 SQVTM, CDR2 ANQGSEA. The CDR3 is 11 amino acids. Trimming removed 7 bases from V and 13 bases from J, with 16 bases in between. The CDR3 region is CSAERGDGLFF. The CDR3 nucleotides are TGCAGCGCCGAGAGAGGGGATGGACTGTTTTTT. Drawing the rest from reference TRBV29-1 and TRBJ1-4, the complete variable domain is SAVISQKPSRDICQRGTSLTIQCQVDSQVTMMFWYRQQPGQSLTLIATANQGSEATYESGFVIDKFPISRPNLTFSTLTVSNMSPEDSSIYLCSAERGDGLFFGSGTQLSVL.

This clone showed up just a few times. The chain combines TRBV7-9 with TRBJ2-3; D may be TRBD1 (5 bases). The ends were cut back, 5 bases at V and 6 bases at J, with 9 bases in the middle. The length of the CDR3 is 12 residues. CDR1 SEHNR and CDR2 FQNEAQ come from the germline V gene (reference sequence). The CDR3 DNA follows: TGTGCCAGCAGCCGCGACAGCGATACGCAGTATTTT. It specifies CASSRDSDTQYF. Based on the CDR3 plus reference TRBV7-9 and TRBJ2-3, the full variable domain is DTGVSQNPRHKITKRGQNVTFRCDPISEHNRLYWYRQTLGQGPEFLTYFQNEAQLEKSRLLSDRFSAERPKGSFSTLEIQRTEQGDSAMYLCASSRDSDTQYFGPGTRLTVL.

Only a few counts were recorded for this clone. J is TRBJ2-7 and V is TRBV7-9, with TRBD1 as a possible D gene (6 bases). Germline CDR1 is SEHNR and CDR2 is FQNEAQ (reference sequence). This CDR3 is built from 14 residues. V lost 4 bases and J 8 bases, leaving 18 bases between the germline ends. DNA for the CDR3: TGTGCCAGCAGCTCCCAGGGGTGGGCCGGGAAGCAGTACTTC. Protein sequence: CASSSQGWAGKQYF.

The chain combines TRBV29-1 with TRBJ2-5; either TRBD1 or TRBD2 may supply D (5 bases each). Trimming left V 5 bases short and J 7 bases short, with 11 bases between. Germline V gene sequence: CDR1 SQVTM, CDR2 ANQGSEA. The CDR3 has 11 residues. The CDR3 nucleotides read TGCAGCGTTTGGGGGAACGGGACCCAGTACTTC. Amino acid sequence: CSVWGNGTQYF. Full variable domain (outside the CDR3, taken from reference TRBV29-1 and TRBJ2-5): SAVISQKPSRDICQRGTSLTIQCQVDSQVTMMFWYRQQPGQSLTLIATANQGSEATYESGFVIDKFPISRPNLTFSTLTVSNMSPEDSSIYLCSVWGNGTQYFGPGTRLLVL.